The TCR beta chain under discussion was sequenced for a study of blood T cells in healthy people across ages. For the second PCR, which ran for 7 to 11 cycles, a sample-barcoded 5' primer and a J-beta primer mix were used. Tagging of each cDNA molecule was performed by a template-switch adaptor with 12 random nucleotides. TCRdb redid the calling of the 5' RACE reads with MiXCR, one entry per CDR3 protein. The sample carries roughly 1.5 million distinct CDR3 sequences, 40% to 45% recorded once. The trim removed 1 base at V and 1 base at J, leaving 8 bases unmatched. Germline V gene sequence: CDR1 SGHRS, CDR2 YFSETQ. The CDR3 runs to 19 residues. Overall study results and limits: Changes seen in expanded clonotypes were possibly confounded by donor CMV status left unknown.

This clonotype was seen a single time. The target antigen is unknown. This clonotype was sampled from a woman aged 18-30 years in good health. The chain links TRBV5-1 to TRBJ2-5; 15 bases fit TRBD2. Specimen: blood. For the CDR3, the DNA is TGCGCCAGCAGCTTGTTCTCCGGGACTAGCGGGAGGCCCCAAGAGACCCAGTACTTC. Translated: CASSLFSGTSGRPQETQYF.